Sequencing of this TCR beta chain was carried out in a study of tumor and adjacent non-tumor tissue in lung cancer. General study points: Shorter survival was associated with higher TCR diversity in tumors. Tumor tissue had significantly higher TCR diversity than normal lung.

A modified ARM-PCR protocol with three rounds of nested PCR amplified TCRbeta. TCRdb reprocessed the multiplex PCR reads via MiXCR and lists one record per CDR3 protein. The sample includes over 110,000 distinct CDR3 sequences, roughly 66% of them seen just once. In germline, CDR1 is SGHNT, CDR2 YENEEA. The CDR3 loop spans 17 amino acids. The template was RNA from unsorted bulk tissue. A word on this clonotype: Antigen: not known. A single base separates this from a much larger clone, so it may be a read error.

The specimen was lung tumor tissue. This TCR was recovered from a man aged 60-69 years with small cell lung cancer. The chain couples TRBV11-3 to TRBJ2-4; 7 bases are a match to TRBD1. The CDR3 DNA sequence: TGTGCCAGCAGCTCAACGACGAGGGGGCTAAACAAAAACATTCACTACTTC. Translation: CASSSTTRGLNKNIHYF. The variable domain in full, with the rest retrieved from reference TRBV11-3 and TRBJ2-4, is EAGVVQSPRYKIIEKKQPVAFWCNPISGHNTLYWYLQNLGQGPELLIRYENEEAVDDSQLPKDRFSAERLKGVDSTLKIQPAELGDSAVYLCASSSTTRGLNKNIHYFGAGTRLSVL.